This T cell receptor beta chain came from a study of tumor-infiltrating lymphocytes in primary liver carcinoma. For the study at large: Tumors were stage T1-T3 N0M0, roughly 4.2 to 11 cm across.

Germline CDR1 reads SGHAT; CDR2 reads FQDESV (reference sequence). The CDR3 is 14 residues long, ends included. As for this clonotype: Its antigen is undetermined. The conserved phenylalanine or tryptophan normally closing the CDR3 is absent here, so this likely arose from a read error. The DNA is left out, because the CDR3 cannot be placed on it with certainty; the CDR3 is given as TCRdb lists it.

From unsorted bulk tissue weighing about 18-30 mg, DNA and RNA were co-extracted. Findings and limits, study-wide: The difference in top-250-clone fraction between tumors and blood was significant, favoring tumors (p = 0.039). Pairs of tumor regions overlapped more than tumor-adjacent and tumor-blood pairs did.

A constant-region primer primed TCR beta cDNA synthesis from roughly 510 ng of total RNA. Three rounds of nested multiplex PCR with slightly modified ARM-PCR produced TCR beta libraries. It was with TRBV1-TRBV30 forward primers and a C-beta reverse primer that the first two PCR rounds were run, at approximately 10 cycles each. TCRdb ran MiXCR on the multiplex PCR reads and lists one entry per CDR3 protein. The table lists some 40,000 distinct CDR3 sequences, about 75% of them singletons. This receptor was identified in a man between 40 and 49 years old with primary liver carcinoma and hepatitis B virus infection. The J gene is TRBJ2-7, the V gene TRBV11-1; TRBD1 is the table's D call, not checked against the DNA. Material for sequencing was tumor-adjacent normal liver tissue. CDR3 protein: CASGWSWPLYEQYL.